This T cell receptor beta chain was retrieved from a study of response to subunit inactivated influenza vaccine. Trimming took 2 bases from V and 3 from J, leaving 5 bases between them. The CDR3 has 14 amino acids. Germline V gene lookup returns CDR1 MNHNS and CDR2 SASEGT. As to this clonotype: Its antigen is undetermined.

TCRdb reanalysed the RT-PCR reads using MiXCR and keeps one entry per CDR3 protein. This table has 860,000 or so distinct CDR3 sequences, 21% appearing once. Findings of the study overall: There was a suggestion from the authors that each seasonal influenza vaccination recruits few new T cells.

This chain joins TRBV6-1 and TRBJ2-6, with D uncertain. The sequencing used PBMCs from blood, collected 5 days after vaccination. The receptor was derived from a middle-aged man who received an inactivated influenza vaccine. The CDR3 spells CASSEFGGANVLTF. The DNA of the CDR3 is TGTGCCAGCAGTGAATTCGGTGGGGCCAACGTCCTGACTTTC.